This T cell receptor beta chain was captured in a study of blood T cell repertoires in COVID-19 (dated by TCRdb to between 2020 and 2021). Broadly, across the study: Samples from collaborators originated in the United States, Italy and Spain and spanned both the acute and convalescent phases of COVID-19. The prospective study material was composed of cDNA or gDNA derived from T cells, B-cell-depleted T cells, or PBMCs. The dataset comprised deeply sampled blood TCRbeta repertoires from subjects exposed to, actively infected with, or recovered from COVID-19. The repertoires were made available in a free public database intended to serve as a resource for research on the immune response to SARS-CoV-2. The samples were drawn from the first 160 participants of the ongoing ImmuneRACE study and from 1,254 subjects provided by 6 global collaborators. Sample metadata almost always included a de-identified subject ID, COVID-19 status, age in years and sex. Where available, HLA class I and class II types were taken from metadata supplied by the sample provider and were not determined by assay-based typing. Broader findings and caveats from the paper: The amount of clinical and demographic metadata varied by source and participant and was provided uncurated.

Enrolling through a virtual design, the prospective study's participants ranged in age from roughly 18 to 89 years and lived across 24 United States geographic areas. In the prospective study, participants were assigned to cohorts based on the clinical history participants reported in a screening survey and a study questionnaire. Recovered participants in ImmuneRACE Cohort 3 were defined by two consecutive negative NP/OP PCR tests, clearance by a healthcare professional, or resolution of symptoms. Mobile phlebotomists in the prospective study collected whole blood, serum and a nasopharyngeal or oropharyngeal swab from every participant. Over a 2-month period, participants in the prospective study had the option of providing additional blood draws and questionnaires. Prospective study blood samples were shipped either frozen or at room temperature before DNA extraction. TCRbeta CDR3 regions were amplified from genomic DNA using the immunoSEQ Assay, a bias-controlled multiplex PCR. In the authors' own workflow: The number of nucleated cells in each sample was estimated from the amplification of reference gene primers within the assay. Sequence reads were collapsed and filtered to measure the absolute abundance of every unique TCRbeta CDR3 rearrangement. For each sample, productive Simpson clonality was calculated by taking the square root of Simpson's diversity index across productive rearrangements. TCRdb took over this immuneACCESS table, retaining in-frame rearrangements with V and J assigned. Such tables are incomplete; in checked studies, under half of the missing clones stem from an unresolved V gene, and the remainder is unexplained. The V and J calls and the clone size are those of that table, but D and trimming were determined from the DNA. The sample table holds over 200,000 clones, of which roughly nine tenths were seen once. Under 14% of the sample belongs to the ten largest clones.

CDR1 and CDR2 are read off the germline V gene (reference sequence) as SEHNR and FQNEAQ. Compared with germline, V lacks 2 bases and J lacks 10 bases; bases without a gene match: 8. Including the terminal cysteine and phenylalanine, the CDR3 comprises 14 residues. Only the CDR3 portion is preserved as DNA: 42 bases, with reading frame beginning at the first base. With regard to this clone: Its antigen specificity is not known. The record has no base qualities; no much larger clone is one base away.

Sequenced sample: PBMCs or T cells enriched from blood (not recorded which). The rearrangement joined TRBV7-9 to TRBJ2-1, with 7 bases aligning to TRBD2. The origin of this receptor is a man between 25 and 39 years old who had recovered from COVID-19. In nucleotides, the sequence is TGTGCCAGCAGCTTAAATTCGGCGGGGGAAGAGCAGTTCTTC. This yields the protein CASSLNSAGEEQFF.